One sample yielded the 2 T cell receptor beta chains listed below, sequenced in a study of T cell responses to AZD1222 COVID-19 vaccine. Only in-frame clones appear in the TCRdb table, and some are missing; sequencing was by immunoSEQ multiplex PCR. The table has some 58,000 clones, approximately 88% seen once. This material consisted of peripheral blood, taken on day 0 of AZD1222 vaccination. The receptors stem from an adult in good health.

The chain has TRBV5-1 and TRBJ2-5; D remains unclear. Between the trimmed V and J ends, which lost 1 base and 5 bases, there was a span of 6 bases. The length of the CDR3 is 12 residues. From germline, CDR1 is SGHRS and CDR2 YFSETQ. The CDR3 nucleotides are TGCGCCAGCAGCTTGAATTGGGAGACCCAGTACTTC. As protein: CASSLNWETQYF.

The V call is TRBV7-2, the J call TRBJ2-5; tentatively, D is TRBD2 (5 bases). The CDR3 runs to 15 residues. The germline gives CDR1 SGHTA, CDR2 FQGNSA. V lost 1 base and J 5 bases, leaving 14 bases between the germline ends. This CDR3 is CASSLDGTSYETQYF. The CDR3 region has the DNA TGTGCCAGCAGCTTAGACGGTACTAGTTATGAGACCCAGTACTTC. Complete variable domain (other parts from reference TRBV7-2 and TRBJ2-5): GAGVSQSPSNKVTEKGKDVELRCDPISGHTALYWYRQSLGQGLEFLIYFQGNSAPDKSGLPSDRFSAERTGGSVSTLTIQRTQQEDSAVYLCASSLDGTSYETQYFGPGTRLLVL.